The 32 T cell receptor beta chains in this list originate from one sample, sequenced in a study of T cell responses to AZD1222 COVID-19 vaccine. The method was immunoSEQ multiplex PCR; TCRdb's version includes in-frame clones alone and lacks a portion of them. Seen here are some 180,000 clones, roughly 91% observed once, and the top ten hold more than 0.85%. The specimen comprised peripheral blood, sampled 28 days after the second dose of the MenACWY control vaccine. These receptor sequences come from an adult who received the MenACWY meningococcal vaccine as a control.

V gene TRBV28 combines with J gene TRBJ1-5; D not certain. With 6 bases removed from V and 1 base from J, the gap between germline ends came to 16 bases. The V gene's germline CDR1 is MDHEN and CDR2 SYDVKM. This CDR3 has 16 residues. The CDR3 DNA follows: TGTGCCAGCAGCCCCCAGGCTGGAGGGAGCAATCAGCCCCAGCATTTT. This translates into CASSPQAGGSNQPQHF.

This chain joins TRBV10-2 and TRBJ1-2; a weak D match, TRBD1 (6 bases). The CDR3 spans 15 residues. The germline V and J ends were trimmed by 5 bases and 1 base, with 14 bases remaining between them. Germline V CDR1 and CDR2: WSHSY, SAAADI. CDR3 loop: CASSPVRQVNYGYTF. CDR3 DNA: TGCGCCAGCAGTCCTGTAAGACAGGTTAACTATGGCTACACCTTC.

The chain combines TRBV6-2 or TRBV6-3 with TRBJ2-1; 8 nucleotides line up with TRBD1. Germline lookup yields CDR1 MNHEY and CDR2 SVGEGT. J lost 16 bases, V lost 2 bases, and 22 bases had no gene match. There are 17 residues in the CDR3. CDR3 sequence (DNA): TGTGCCAGCAGTTACCGGACAGGGCGAGCGAGACCCCCTGTCCCTTTCTTC. Translating it yields CASSYRTGRARPPVPFF.

In this sample, this clone turned up a few times. This chain uses TRBV27 with TRBJ1-3; D is unclear. The length of the CDR3 is 13 residues. Trimming took 7 bases from V and 0 from J, leaving 7 bases between them. In germline, CDR1 is MNHEY, CDR2 SMNVEV (reference sequence). The CDR3, as DNA: TGTGCCAGCAACTCGGCCTCTGGAAACACCATATATTTT. It is translated as CASNSASGNTIYF.

CDR3: CASSSSGDRVGSNTEAFF. The CDR3 region has the DNA TGTGCCAGCAGTTCCTCGGGAGACAGGGTGGGTTCGAACACTGAAGCTTTCTTT. V is TRBV27 and J is TRBJ1-1, with TRBD1 matching over 7 bases. The CDR3 sequence is 18 residues long. Trimming took 4 bases from V and 1 from J; bases not matched to a gene: 15. Germline loops: CDR1 MNHEY, CDR2 SMNVEV (reference sequence).

J is TRBJ2-7 and V is TRBV7-9, with 8 bases identical to TRBD1. The V gene's germline CDR1 is SEHNR and CDR2 FQNEAQ (reference sequence). Trimming took 0 bases from V and 2 from J; bases not matched to a gene: 0. CDR3 length: 14 amino acids. The CDR3, as DNA: TGTGCCAGCAGCTTAGCGGGACAGGCCTACGAGCAGTACTTC. Encoded protein: CASSLAGQAYEQYF.

The chain has TRBV10-1 and TRBJ2-5; D remains unclear. V lost 4 bases and J lost 5, with 11 bases in between. Germline CDR1 WNHNN, CDR2 SYGVQD (reference sequence). This CDR3 region has 13 residues. The CDR3 loop reads CASSVRLEETQYF. CDR3 nucleotide sequence: TGCGCCAGCAGTGTTCGATTGGAGGAGACCCAGTACTTC.

The CDR3 DNA sequence: TGTGCCAGTAGAGTAGGCGGCCTCCAGCATTTT. Translation gives CASRVGGLQHF. This chain connects TRBV19 to TRBJ1-5; D is unresolved. Deletions cut 6 bases from V and 12 bases from J, with 12 bases between. The CDR3 runs 11 residues. Germline V lookup: CDR1 LNHDA, CDR2 SQIVND (reference sequence).

On this clone itself: This same CDR3 is encoded by further DNA sequences in the sample. The chain is built from TRBV5-1 and TRBJ1-2; D might be TRBD1 (6 bases). The germline gives CDR1 SGHRS, CDR2 YFSETQ. V lost 0 bases, J lost 2 bases, and 8 bases lay in between. The CDR3 totals 14 residues. In nucleotides, the CDR3 is TGCGCCAGCAGCTTGGGCCAGGGGAACTATGGCTACACCTTC. It yields the protein CASSLGQGNYGYTF.

The V and J genes are TRBV28 and TRBJ1-6, with 7 nucleotides matching TRBD1. With V trimmed by 2 bases and J by 6 bases, 7 bases remained unmatched. Germline-derived CDR1 and CDR2 are MDHEN and SYDVKM. The CDR3 covers 16 residues. The CDR3 sequence is CASSLLRQGPNSPLHF. In DNA, the CDR3 is TGTGCCAGCAGTTTACTCCGACAGGGCCCTAATTCACCCCTCCACTTT.

V is TRBV6-5 and J is TRBJ2-7; 10 bases align to TRBD1. The CDR3 length is 13 residues. Losses at the gene ends were 7 bases for V and 6 bases for J; bases not matched to a gene: 6. Germline values: CDR1 MNHEY, CDR2 SVGAGI. CDR3 amino acids: CASMGTGVAEQYF. Written as DNA, the CDR3 is TGTGCCAGCATGGGGACAGGGGTAGCCGAGCAGTACTTC.

The chain links TRBV6-4 to TRBJ1-2; possible D gene TRBD1, 6 bases. This CDR3 has 13 amino acids. V was pared by 4 bases and J by 4 bases, with 10 bases between. Germline CDR1 reads MRHNA; CDR2 reads SNTAGT. The CDR3 is CASSARGGYGYTF. For the CDR3, the DNA is TGTGCCAGCAGTGCCAGGGGAGGCTATGGCTACACCTTC.

This clone was picked up a small number of times. The chain uses TRBV6-1 and TRBJ1-5, with a possible D match to TRBD1 (6 bases). V lost 3 bases and J 2 bases, leaving 14 bases between the germline ends. CDR1 is MNHNS and CDR2 is SASEGT in the germline V gene. This CDR3 is 16 amino acids long. The CDR3 DNA sequence: TGTGCCAGCAGTGATAGGAGGGGGTTGGGCAATCAGCCCCAGCATTTT. This translates into CASSDRRGLGNQPQHF.

This clone showed up just a few times. This rearrangement joins TRBV5-6 to TRBJ1-4; D perhaps matches TRBD1 (5 bases). V lost 4 bases to trimming and J lost 3 bases, with 10 bases between them. The CDR3 is 14 amino acids. Germline assignment: CDR1 SGHDT and CDR2 YYEEEE. The CDR3 coding sequence is TGTGCCAGCAGCCCATCAGGGTCTAATGAAAAACTGTTTTTT. Encoded protein: CASSPSGSNEKLFF. Variable domain in full (rest from reference TRBV5-6 and TRBJ1-4): DAGVTQSPTHLIKTRGQQVTLRCSPKSGHDTVSWYQQALGQGPQFIFQYYEEEERQRGNFPDRFSGHQFPNYSSELNVNALLLGDSALYLCASSPSGSNEKLFFGSGTQLSVL.

The J gene is TRBJ2-4, the V gene TRBV2; D is unresolved. The CDR3 runs to 13 residues. Germline lookup yields CDR1 SNHLY and CDR2 FYNNEI. Trimming pared 4 bases from V and 5 bases from J, leaving 9 bases between. CDR3 sequence: CASSVGPENIQYF. CDR3 in DNA: TGTGCCAGCAGTGTAGGACCGGAAAACATTCAGTACTTC.

This chain connects TRBV15 to TRBJ2-1; no clear D. The CDR3 consists of 11 residues. The V gene lost 1 base and the J gene lost 9 bases, with 4 bases spanning the gap. CDR1 is LNHNV, CDR2 YYDKDF, per germline (reference sequence). In nucleotides, the CDR3 is TGTGCCACCAGCAGAGGACGTGAGCAGTTCTTC. Translated: CATSRGREQFF.

This chain links TRBV12-3 or TRBV12-4 with TRBJ1-2; D is ambiguous. The CDR3 totals 12 residues. V gave up 0 bases and J gave up 11 bases, with 10 bases separating them. This CDR3 reads CASSLADQIYTF. In DNA form, the CDR3 reads TGTGCCAGCAGTTTAGCGGACCAGATTTACACCTTC.

The rearrangement joins TRBV6-5 to TRBJ1-3, with a tentative D call TRBD1 (5 bases). The V gene's germline CDR1 is MNHEY and CDR2 SVGAGI. Trimming left V 0 bases short and J 9 bases short, with 15 bases between. CDR3 length equals 15 residues. The CDR3 region is CASSYSFLQGGTIYF. CDR3 DNA sequence: TGTGCCAGCAGTTACTCATTCCTTCAGGGCGGCACCATATATTTT.

This rearrangement joins TRBV10-1 to TRBJ1-1; 7 bases align to TRBD1. The germline V gene has CDR1 WNHNN and CDR2 SYGVQD (reference sequence). There are 14 residues in the CDR3. With 0 bases clipped from V and 12 bases from J, the junction kept 10 bases outside the gene matches. The CDR3 bases are TGCGCCAGCAGTGAGTCTTCTTCGGGACAGCGAACTTTCTTT. It codes for CASSESSSGQRTFF.

To note about this clone: This CDR3 is also generated by other DNA sequences in the sample. The rearrangement links TRBV18 to TRBJ1-5; 9 nucleotides match TRBD1. Trimming at V came to 4 bases and at J to 5 bases, leaving 0 bases not matched to a gene. This CDR3 comprises 13 residues. Germline-derived CDR1 and CDR2 are KGHSH and LQKENI. The CDR3 is CASSRDRDQPQHF. Here the CDR3 DNA reads TGTGCCAGCTCACGGGACAGGGATCAGCCCCAGCATTTT.

The rearrangement uses TRBV7-3 and TRBJ2-1; 8 nucleotides line up with TRBD2. After removal of 5 bases from V and 9 bases from J, the junction contained 9 bases not matched to a gene. The CDR3 is 14 amino acids. Germline lookup yields CDR1 SGHTA and CDR2 FQGTGA. The CDR3 coding sequence is TGTGCCAGCAGCCCGGGACTAGGTTCGGGTGAGCAGTTCTTC. This encodes CASSPGLGSGEQFF.

The chain recombines TRBV6-1 with TRBJ2-1, with 13 bases identical to TRBD2. Germline CDR1 and CDR2: MNHNS and SASEGT. J was trimmed by 10 bases and V by 1 base; bases with no gene match: 7. This CDR3 region has 16 residues. The DNA of the CDR3 is TGTGCCAGCAGTGAAGGACTAGCGGGGGGCCAATGGGAGCAGTTCTTC. Its translation is CASSEGLAGGQWEQFF.

Only one count was recorded for this clone. The CDR3 spells CASSSLDRVDGNTIYF. CDR3 nucleotide sequence: TGTGCCAGCAGTTCTCTGGACAGGGTAGATGGAAACACCATATATTTT. The chain recombines TRBV6-5 with TRBJ1-3; 8 nucleotides match TRBD1. Trimming cost V 4 bases and J 3 bases; bases outside gene matches: 8. The V gene's germline CDR1 is MNHEY and CDR2 SVGAGI. The length of the CDR3 is 16 residues.

The V and J genes are TRBV7-2 and TRBJ2-1; TRBD2 aligns across 8 bases. Germline values: CDR1 SGHTA, CDR2 FQGNSA. With 5 bases clipped from V and 2 bases from J, the junction kept 5 bases outside the gene matches. This CDR3 has 15 amino acids. The CDR3 DNA reads as TGTGCCAGCAGCGGTCGGGGGGGGCCCTACAATGAGCAGTTCTTC. Translated, it gives CASSGRGGPYNEQFF.

V is TRBV10-3 and J is TRBJ2-7; D not certain. In germline, CDR1 is ENHRY, CDR2 SYGVKD. The CDR3 runs 15 residues. V dropped 0 bases and J dropped 6 bases, with 15 bases sitting between them. The CDR3 protein is CAISESTSGPLEQYF. As DNA, the CDR3 is TGTGCCATCAGTGAGTCGACATCCGGCCCCCTCGAGCAGTACTTC.

In nucleotides, the CDR3 is TGTGCCAGCAGCTCCCGACAGGGGAGTGACGAAAAACTGTTTTTT. Translating it yields CASSSRQGSDEKLFF. The chain recombines TRBV7-9 with TRBJ1-4; 8 bases map to TRBD1. This CDR3 is built from 15 residues. Germline V gene lookup returns CDR1 SEHNR and CDR2 FQNEAQ (reference sequence). Losses at the gene ends were 4 bases for V and 8 bases for J; bases not matched to a gene: 9.

This chain joins TRBV2 and TRBJ1-5; the D gene is possibly TRBD1 (5 bases). V lost 4 bases and J 0 bases, leaving 10 bases between the germline ends. The CDR3 is made up of 15 amino acids. Germline V gene sequence: CDR1 SNHLY, CDR2 FYNNEI. The CDR3 DNA follows: TGTGCCAGCAGTGGACAGCCAAATAGCAATCAGCCCCAGCATTTT. Its translation: CASSGQPNSNQPQHF.

V and J are TRBV19 and TRBJ1-2; D ambiguous. The CDR3 totals 14 residues. Germline CDR1 reads LNHDA; CDR2 reads SQIVND (reference sequence). Deletions cut 3 bases from V and 0 bases from J, with 8 bases between. CDR3 sequence reads: CASSISTTNYGYTF. The CDR3 DNA is TGTGCCAGTAGTATCTCGACCACTAACTATGGCTACACCTTC. The entire variable domain, with the rest obtained from reference TRBV19 and TRBJ1-2, is as follows: DGGITQSPKYLFRKEGQNVTLSCEQNLNHDAMYWYRQDPGQGLRLIYYSQIVNDFQKGDIAEGYSVSREKKESFPLTVTSAQKNPTAFYLCASSISTTNYGYTFGSGTRLTVV.

This chain joins TRBV29-1 and TRBJ1-1; D is unresolved. Germline loops: CDR1 SQVTM, CDR2 ANQGSEA. There are 12 residues in the CDR3. Trimming took 7 bases from V and 0 from J, leaving 9 bases between them. For the CDR3, the DNA is TGCAGCGGCGACCGAATGAACACTGAAGCTTTCTTT. It translates to CSGDRMNTEAFF.

This clone was observed once. The CDR3 sequence: CASSRDRDYGYTF. CDR3 bases: TGCGCCAGCAGCCGGGACAGAGACTATGGCTACACCTTC. The V and J genes are TRBV5-1 and TRBJ1-2, with 7 bases matching TRBD1. The ends lost 4 bases at V and 3 bases at J; junction bases unmatched: 3. The CDR3 consists of 13 residues. The germline V gene has CDR1 SGHRS and CDR2 YFSETQ.

This clone appeared once. The CDR3 DNA sequence: TGTGCCAGCAGTGAGGCAGGATACAGTGTCACTGAAGCTTTCTTT. Translation gives CASSEAGYSVTEAFF. J is TRBJ1-1 and V is TRBV6-1; D call uncertain. Germline V gives CDR1 MNHNS, CDR2 SASEGT. V was shortened by 3 bases and J by 4 bases, with 15 bases between the two germline ends. The CDR3 contains 15 residues.

This sequence joins TRBV27 and TRBJ2-1, with D hard to call. This CDR3 contains 15 residues. Trimming removed 4 bases from V and 3 bases from J, with 13 bases in between. Per the germline V gene, CDR1 is MNHEY and CDR2 is SMNVEV (reference sequence). In DNA, the CDR3 is TGTGCCAGCAGTTCTAGACGAATACTCTACAATGAGCAGTTCTTC. It is translated as CASSSRRILYNEQFF.